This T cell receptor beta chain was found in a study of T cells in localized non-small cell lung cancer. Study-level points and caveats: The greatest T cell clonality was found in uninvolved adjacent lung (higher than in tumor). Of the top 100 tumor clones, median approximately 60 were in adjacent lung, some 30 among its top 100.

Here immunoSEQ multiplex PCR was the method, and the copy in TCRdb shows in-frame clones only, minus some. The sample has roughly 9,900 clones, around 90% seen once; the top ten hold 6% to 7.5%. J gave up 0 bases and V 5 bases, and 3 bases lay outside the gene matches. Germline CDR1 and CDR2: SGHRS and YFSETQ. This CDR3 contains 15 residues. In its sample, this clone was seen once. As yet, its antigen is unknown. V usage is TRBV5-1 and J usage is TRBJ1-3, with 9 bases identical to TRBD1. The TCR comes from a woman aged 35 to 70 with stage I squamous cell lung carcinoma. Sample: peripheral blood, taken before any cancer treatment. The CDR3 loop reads CASRGTGLSGNTIYF. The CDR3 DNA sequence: TGCGCCAGCAGGGGGACAGGGCTCTCTGGAAACACCATATATTTT. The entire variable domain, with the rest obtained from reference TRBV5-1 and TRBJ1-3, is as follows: KAGVTQTPRYLIKTRGQQVTLSCSPISGHRSVSWYQQTPGQGLQFLFEYFSETQRNKGNFPGRFSGRQFSNSRSEMNVSTLELGDSALYLCASRGTGLSGNTIYFGEGSWLTVV.